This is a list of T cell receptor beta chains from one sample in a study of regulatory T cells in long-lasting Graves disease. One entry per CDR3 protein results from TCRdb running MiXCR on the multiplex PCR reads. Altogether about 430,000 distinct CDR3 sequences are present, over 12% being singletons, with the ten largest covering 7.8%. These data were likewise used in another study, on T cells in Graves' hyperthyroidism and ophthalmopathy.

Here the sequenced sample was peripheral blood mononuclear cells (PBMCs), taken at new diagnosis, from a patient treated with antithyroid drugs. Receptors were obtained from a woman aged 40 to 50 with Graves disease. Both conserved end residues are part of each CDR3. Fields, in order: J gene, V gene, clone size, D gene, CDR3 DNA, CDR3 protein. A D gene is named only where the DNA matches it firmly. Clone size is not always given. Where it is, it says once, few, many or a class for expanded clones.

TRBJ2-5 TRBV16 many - TGTGCCAGCAGCCAAGCGAGGGAGACCCAGTACTTC CASSQARETQYF
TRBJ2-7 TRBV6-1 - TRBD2 TGTGCCAGCAGTCTTGGACTAGGACGCTCCTACGAGCAGTACTTC CASSLGLGRSYEQYF
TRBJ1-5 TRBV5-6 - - TGTGCCAGCAGCGGGTACAATCAGCCCCAGCATTTT CASSGYNQPQHF
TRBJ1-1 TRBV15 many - TGTGCCACCAGCAGAGCAGGGCAACCGAACACTGAAGCTTTCTTT CATSRAGQPNTEAFF
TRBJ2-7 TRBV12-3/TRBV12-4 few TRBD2 TGTGCCAGCAGTTTGGCGGGAGGGCCCGGGGGAAGGAGGTACGAGCAGTACTTC CASSLAGGPGGRRYEQYF
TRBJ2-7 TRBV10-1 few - TGCGCCAGCAGCCCGGACCACTACGAGCAGTACTTC CASSPDHYEQYF
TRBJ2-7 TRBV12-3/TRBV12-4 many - TGTGCCAGCAGTTTAAGGAACCCCTACGAGCAGTACTTC CASSLRNPYEQYF
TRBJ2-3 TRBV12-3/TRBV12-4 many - TGTGCCAGCAGCAGTAGTGAGGGAAGCACAGATACGCAGTATTTT CASSSSEGSTDTQYF
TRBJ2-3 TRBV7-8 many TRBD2 TGTGCCAGCAGCTTAGCGAAGCGGGAGAGGGGGGATACGCAGTATTTT CASSLAKRERGDTQYF
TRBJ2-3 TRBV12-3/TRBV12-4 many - TGTGCCAGCGGTGTTTTAGATACGCAGTATTTT CASGVLDTQYF
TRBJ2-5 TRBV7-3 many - TGTGCCAGCAGCTTAGGGGCTAGGGAGACCCAGTACTTC CASSLGARETQYF
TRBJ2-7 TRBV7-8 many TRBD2 TGTGCCAGCAGCCCAAGGCTTGGACTAGCGGGGTCACCCTACGAGCAGTACTTC CASSPRLGLAGSPYEQYF
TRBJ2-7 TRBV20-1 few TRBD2 TGCAGTGCTATTAGCGGGAGCCTCCTCTACGAGCAGTACTTC CSAISGSLLYEQYF
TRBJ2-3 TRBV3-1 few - TGTGCCAGCAGCCAAGAAACAGGGCCGGATACGCAGTATTTT CASSQETGPDTQYF
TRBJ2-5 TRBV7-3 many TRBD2 TGTGCCAGCAGCTTCTCGGGGGGGCAGCAAGAGACCCAGTACTTC CASSFSGGQQETQYF
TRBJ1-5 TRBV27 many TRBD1 TGTGCCAGCAGTCGAAGGGGGCTGGGAAGCAATCAGCCCCAGCATTTT CASSRRGLGSNQPQHF
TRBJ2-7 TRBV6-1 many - TGTGCCAGCAGTGAATCGCATTCCTACGAGCAGTACTTC CASSESHSYEQYF
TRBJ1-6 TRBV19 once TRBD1 TGTGCCAGTATGAGGGGACAGTCCTGTAATTCACCCCTCCACTTT CASMRGQSCNSPLHF
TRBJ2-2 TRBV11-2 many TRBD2 TGTGCCAGCAGCTGGACTAGCGGGAGAGTGGTTGGAACCGGGGAGCTGTTTTTT CASSWTSGRVVGTGELFF
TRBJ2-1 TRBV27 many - TGTGCCAGCATGGGGACGGACTCTATGGCTGTCCATGAGCAGTTCTTC CASMGTDSMAVHEQFF
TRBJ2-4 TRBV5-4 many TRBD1 TGTGCCAGCAGCTTAGGGGGCTCGGCCAAAAACATTCAGTACTTC CASSLGGSAKNIQYF
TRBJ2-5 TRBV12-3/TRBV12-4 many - TGTGCCAGCAGTTTCCTAACCGGGCAAGAGACCCAGTACTTC CASSFLTGQETQYF
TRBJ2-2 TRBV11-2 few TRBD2 TGTGCCAGCAGCTCACGGGGGGAGTGGGAACAGAGCGGCACCGGGGAGCTGTTTTTT CASSSRGEWEQSGTGELFF
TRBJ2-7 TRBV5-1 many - TGCGCCAGCAGCTTTTCAGGGACCTACGAGCAGTACTTC CASSFSGTYEQYF
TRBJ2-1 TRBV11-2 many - TGTGCCAGCAGCGAGGAATTAGCGGCTCTAAATGAGCAGTTCTTC CASSEELAALNEQFF
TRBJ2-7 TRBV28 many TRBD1 TGTGCCAGCAGTTTCGGCTCAGGGGGTCTTCGCGAGCAGTACTTC CASSFGSGGLREQYF
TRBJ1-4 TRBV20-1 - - TGCAGTGCCCGGGGCCAAGGTCCGACTAATGAAAAACTGTTTTTT CSARGQGPTNEKLFF
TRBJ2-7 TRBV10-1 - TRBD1 TGCGCCAGCAGGGCGGACAGGGCTCTCTCCTACGAGCAGTACTTC CASRADRALSYEQYF